This entry concerns a single TCR beta chain. Its antigen is undetermined. These data are taken from a study of identical twins. Study-wide results and limits: For cord blood, abundant beta clonotypes had fewer insertions, unlike memory repertoires, which showed none. A cross-sectional statistical analysis, not follow-up of the same donors, supported the conclusions. Twin pairs' shared out-of-frame alpha sequences were enriched in low generation probability.

Unique molecular identifiers were present on cDNA, and template switching added a universal primer site. MiXCR was run by TCRdb on the 5' RACE reads, yielding one entry per CDR3 protein. The sample includes about 490,000 distinct CDR3 sequences, approximately 14% of them seen just once. These records were also assigned to another study, of yellow fever vaccine responses in identical twins.

The TCR was taken from a woman aged 18-35 years in good health. Material for sequencing was CD4+ T cells sorted from blood.

This CDR3 reads CASSLLGRNEQFF. The CDR3 nucleotides are TGTGCCAGCAGTTTACTGGGAAGGAATGAGCAGTTCTTC. V gene TRBV28 combines with J gene TRBJ2-1; D is uncertain. V lost 2 bases and J lost 7, with 9 bases in between. CDR1 is MDHEN, CDR2 SYDVKM, per germline. The CDR3 extends over 13 amino acids.